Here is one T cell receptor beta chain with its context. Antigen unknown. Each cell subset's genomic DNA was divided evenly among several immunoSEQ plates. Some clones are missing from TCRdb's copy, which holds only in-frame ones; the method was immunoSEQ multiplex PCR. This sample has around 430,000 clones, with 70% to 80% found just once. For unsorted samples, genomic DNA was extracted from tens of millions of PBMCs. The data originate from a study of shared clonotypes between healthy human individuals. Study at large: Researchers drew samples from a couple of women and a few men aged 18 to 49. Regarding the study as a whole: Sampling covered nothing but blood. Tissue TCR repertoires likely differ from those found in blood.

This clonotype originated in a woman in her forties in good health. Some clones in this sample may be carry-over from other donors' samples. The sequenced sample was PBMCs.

The CDR3 spells CAISESDRAESSPLHF. The CDR3, as DNA: TGTGCCATCAGTGAGTCGGACCGGGCAGAAAGCTCACCCCTCCACTTT. The chain recombines TRBV10-3 with TRBJ1-6, with D unresolved. CDR1 and CDR2 from the germline V gene are ENHRY and SYGVKD. Between the trimmed V and J ends, which lost 0 bases and 10 bases, there was a span of 16 bases. This CDR3 contains 16 residues.